This TCR beta chain was obtained from a study of cytomegalovirus exposure and HLA in healthy donors. The table came from immunoSEQ multiplex PCR; TCRdb's copy has only in-frame clones and leaves some out. Of a few hundred thousand clones listed, 65% to 90% are singletons. CDR1 and CDR2 from the germline V gene are MNHEY and SVGAGI. V shed 5 bases and J 9 bases; nucleotides not matched to a gene: 5. CDR3 length: 15 residues. Study observations and caveats: Clusters of TCRs from the first cohort tended to co-occur in the 120 or so validation repertoires (as a later analysis found). Most TCR sequences were uncommon, yet certain public TCRs appeared in many donors.

The donors were members of the validation cohort, which comprised under 150 subjects and was separate from the first cohort of around 700 subjects. Note on this clone: The antigen is not known.

The sample consisted of PBMCs. The TCR comes from a woman younger than 35 in good health and CMV-seronegative. The chain couples TRBV6-5 to TRBJ2-1, with TRBD2 identical over 15 bases. The CDR3 coding sequence is TGTGCCAGCAGTGGGGGACTAGCGGGGGGTAGTGAGCAGTTCTTC. Translating gives CASSGGLAGGSEQFF.